This TCR beta chain derives from a study of T cells in Graves' hyperthyroidism and ophthalmopathy. This clonotype was counted ten times or more. Antigen unknown. CDR1 and CDR2 (germline): SGHAT, FQDESV (reference sequence). V lost 1 base, J lost 0 bases, and 10 bases lay in between. The CDR3 has 15 residues. The CDR3 regions of TCR beta were amplified from RNA transcripts. RT-PCR in the first round (using the HTBI primer set) targeted the TCR CDR3. TCRdb reanalysed the multiplex PCR reads using MiXCR and keeps one entry per CDR3 protein. The sample consists of 480,000 or so distinct CDR3 sequences, around an eighth of them appearing once. Whole-study results and caveats: Most clonotypes expanded in the thyroid (above 0.001) were also present in blood.

The chain carries TRBV11-1 and TRBJ2-7; D assignment may be TRBD1 or TRBD2 (6 bases each). The sequence was collected from a woman between 18 and 30 years old with Graves' hyperthyroidism. Sequences were obtained from blood. CDR3 DNA sequence: TGTGCCAGCAGCTTAGGAGGGGGAGGCTCCTACGAGCAGTACTTC. Translation: CASSLGGGGSYEQYF.